Presented here are 30 T cell receptor beta chains from one specimen sequenced in a study of blood T cell repertoires in COVID-19. Sequencing used immunoSEQ multiplex PCR; TCRdb keeps in-frame clones, though not all of them. The data contain about 160,000 clones, about 92% of them singletons. The sample consisted of peripheral blood. These receptor sequences come from a man aged 60 to 69 with active or convalescent COVID-19.

The rearrangement joins TRBV5-1 to TRBJ1-1; a weak D match, TRBD1 (5 bases). Germline CDR1 and CDR2: SGHRS and YFSETQ. The CDR3 is 16 residues long. Trimming stripped 3 bases from V and 1 base from J, with 16 bases between. The CDR3 DNA sequence: TGCGCCAGCAGCTGGAGGGGAGACAGCTGGAACACTGAAGCTTTCTTT. As protein: CASSWRGDSWNTEAFF.

This sequence joins TRBV7-8 and TRBJ1-4; D is unresolved. The germline CDR1 and CDR2 sequences are SGHVS and FQNEAQ. The length of the CDR3 is 16 residues. The V gene lost 3 bases and the J gene lost 4 bases, with 15 bases spanning the gap. The CDR3 region has the DNA TGTGCCAGCAGCTTCGACACTGGCGGACTTAATGAAAAACTGTTTTTT. Protein product: CASSFDTGGLNEKLFF.

Here the CDR3 DNA reads TGTGCCAGTAGTATAGGAAGGGGACTTAACTATGGCTACACCTTC. Translated, it gives CASSIGRGLNYGYTF. This chain links TRBV19 with TRBJ1-2; maybe TRBD1 (5 bases). This CDR3 contains 15 residues. V was pared by 1 base and J by 1 base, with 10 bases between. Germline V gene data show CDR1 as LNHDA and CDR2 as SQIVND (reference sequence). Full variable domain (outside the CDR3, taken from reference TRBV19 and TRBJ1-2): DGGITQSPKYLFRKEGQNVTLSCEQNLNHDAMYWYRQDPGQGLRLIYYSQIVNDFQKGDIAEGYSVSREKKESFPLTVTSAQKNPTAFYLCASSIGRGLNYGYTFGSGTRLTVV.

This chain connects TRBV2 to TRBJ2-5; 9 nucleotides line up with TRBD1. In germline, CDR1 is SNHLY, CDR2 FYNNEI. Trimming at V came to 7 bases and at J to 3 bases, leaving 9 bases not matched to a gene. The CDR3 length is 15 residues. The CDR3 here is CASTLGGTGKETQYF. The CDR3 coding sequence is TGTGCCAGCACCCTGGGGGGGACAGGGAAAGAGACCCAGTACTTC. The full variable domain, in which reference TRBV2 and TRBJ2-5 provide the parts outside the CDR3, is EPEVTQTPSHQVTQMGQEVILRCVPISNHLYFYWYRQILGQKVEFLVSFYNNEISEKSEIFDDQFSVERPDGSNFTLKIRSTKLEDSAMYFCASTLGGTGKETQYFGPGTRLLVL.

A note on this clone: Additional DNA sequences in this sample encode the identical CDR3. The chain has TRBV5-1 and TRBJ1-4, with 7 bases matching TRBD1. Per germline, CDR1 SGHRS and CDR2 YFSETQ. The CDR3 sequence is 15 residues long. V was pared by 4 bases and J by 7 bases, with 10 bases of the junction left unmatched. The CDR3 DNA is TGCGCCAGCAGCCTAGGAGACAGGGATACTGAAAAACTGTTTTTT. Its protein is CASSLGDRDTEKLFF.

The rearrangement joins TRBV10-1 to TRBJ1-3; 8 bases are shared with TRBD1. CDR1 is WNHNN and CDR2 is SYGVQD in the germline V gene (reference sequence). V was pared by 3 bases and J by 5 bases, with 3 bases of the junction left unmatched. The CDR3 loop spans 14 amino acids. The CDR3 bases are TGCGCCAGCAGTGAAGGGACAGGAAGAAACACCATATATTTT. Encoded protein: CASSEGTGRNTIYF.

The chain is built from TRBV2 and TRBJ1-1; D is undetermined. CDR1 is SNHLY and CDR2 is FYNNEI in the germline V gene. With 6 bases removed from V and 10 bases from J, the gap between germline ends came to 12 bases. This CDR3 region has 11 residues. DNA for the CDR3: TGTGCCAGCAGCCGGCGGATGGGAGCTTTCTTT. It codes for CASSRRMGAFF.

The chain has TRBV27 and TRBJ1-2; the match to TRBD1 covers 7 bases. V lost 4 bases, J lost 13 bases, and 12 bases stayed unmatched. The CDR3 extends over 13 amino acids. Germline CDR1 and CDR2: MNHEY and SMNVEV (reference sequence). CDR3 loop: CASSSGQHSFGTF. CDR3 coding DNA: TGTGCCAGCAGTTCGGGACAGCACAGTTTCGGCACCTTC.

The V call is TRBV2, the J call TRBJ2-5, with D perhaps TRBD1 (5 bases). V was clipped by 7 bases and J by 1 base, with 16 bases between them. Germline assignment: CDR1 SNHLY and CDR2 FYNNEI. CDR3 length equals 15 residues. Here the CDR3 DNA reads TGTGCCAGCACCTTTGGGGCCACAGGCCAAGAGACCCAGTACTTC. Its translation is CASTFGATGQETQYF.

This clone has just one count. This chain links TRBV9 with TRBJ2-1; D is uncertain. The germline gives CDR1 SGDLS, CDR2 YYNGEE. This CDR3 region has 14 residues. V shed 0 bases and J shed 3 bases, with 7 bases lying between them. This CDR3 is CASSVGALYNEQFF. CDR3 coding DNA: TGTGCCAGCAGCGTAGGGGCGCTCTACAATGAGCAGTTCTTC.

CDR3 sequence (DNA): TGTGCCAGTACGTGGGGGGGCAAGAACACTGAAGCTTTCTTT. Its translation is CASTWGGKNTEAFF. The chain is built from TRBV19 and TRBJ1-1; D is perhaps TRBD1 (6 bases). Germline CDR1 is LNHDA and CDR2 is SQIVND (reference sequence). This CDR3 is built from 14 residues. V gave up 7 bases and J gave up 1 base, with 13 bases separating them. Using reference TRBV19 and TRBJ1-1 for the parts outside the CDR3, the full variable domain is DGGITQSPKYLFRKEGQNVTLSCEQNLNHDAMYWYRQDPGQGLRLIYYSQIVNDFQKGDIAEGYSVSREKKESFPLTVTSAQKNPTAFYLCASTWGGKNTEAFFGQGTRLTVV.

This chain links TRBV15 with TRBJ1-2, with D uncertain. The CDR3 totals 14 residues. Germline V gives CDR1 LNHNV, CDR2 YYDKDF (reference sequence). Trimming took 3 bases from V and 4 from J, leaving 12 bases between them. The CDR3: CATSRDSPVYGYTF. In nucleotides, the CDR3 is TGTGCCACCAGCAGGGACTCCCCGGTCTATGGCTACACCTTC.

This chain uses TRBV5-5 with TRBJ1-1, with D unresolved. With 5 bases removed from V and 2 bases from J, the gap between germline ends came to 16 bases. The CDR3 has 15 residues. The germline V gene has CDR1 SGHKS and CDR2 YYEKEE (reference sequence). CDR3 region: CASSSRARGNTEAFF. CDR3 DNA: TGTGCCAGCAGTTCTCGCGCCCGGGGAAACACTGAAGCTTTCTTT.

J is TRBJ2-1 and V is TRBV7-9, with 8 nucleotides matching TRBD2. This CDR3 comprises 17 residues. Germline V gives CDR1 SEHNR, CDR2 FQNEAQ (reference sequence). V shed 2 bases, J shed 3 bases, and the junction held 9 bases outside the gene matches. The CDR3 coding sequence is TGTGCCAGCAGCTTACTTCCGGGACTAGACTTCTACAATGAGCAGTTCTTC. The encoded protein is CASSLLPGLDFYNEQFF. Supplemented by reference TRBV7-9 and TRBJ2-1, the full variable domain reads DTGVSQNPRHKITKRGQNVTFRCDPISEHNRLYWYRQTLGQGPEFLTYFQNEAQLEKSRLLSDRFSAERPKGSFSTLEIQRTEQGDSAMYLCASSLLPGLDFYNEQFFGPGTRLTVL.

The chain links TRBV5-1 to TRBJ2-3, with a tentative D call TRBD1 (5 bases). Germline V gene lookup returns CDR1 SGHRS and CDR2 YFSETQ. The CDR3 has 12 amino acids. V shed 4 bases and J shed 5 bases, with 8 bases lying between them. In DNA form, the CDR3 reads TGCGCCAGCAGCCGCCAGGGAGATACGCAGTATTTT. Translation: CASSRQGDTQYF.

This clone has a single count. The V and J genes are TRBV18 and TRBJ1-1; a weak D match, TRBD1 (6 bases). This CDR3 has 13 amino acids. V dropped 6 bases and J dropped 4 bases, with 12 bases sitting between them. Germline V gene data show CDR1 as KGHSH and CDR2 as LQKENI. CDR3 sequence: CASSSGQSTEAFF. CDR3 in DNA: TGTGCCAGCTCTTCTGGACAGAGCACTGAAGCTTTCTTT.

V is TRBV21-1 and J is TRBJ1-1; TRBD1, the D gene given by the table, was not confirmed from the DNA. TRBV21-1 is flagged as a pseudogene. The CDR3 is 18 amino acids. The CDR3 here is CASSKRLGRAVRNTEAFF. In DNA form, the CDR3 reads TGTGCCAGCAGCAAGCGCCTGGGCAGGGCGGTGAGGAACACTGAAGCTTTCTTT.

The chain links TRBV3-1 (or the pseudogene TRBV3-2) to TRBJ1-6; no clear D. The CDR3 totals 12 residues. From germline, CDR1 is LGHDT and CDR2 YNNKEL (reference sequence). The germline V and J ends were trimmed by 4 bases and 7 bases, with 5 bases remaining between them. CDR3 loop: CASSPTNSPLHF. The CDR3 DNA reads as TGTGCCAGCAGCCCGACAAATTCACCCCTCCACTTT.

This chain uses TRBV2 with TRBJ2-1; unclear D gene. The CDR3 has 13 amino acids. The germline V and J ends were trimmed by 6 bases and 9 bases, with 15 bases remaining between them. The V gene's germline CDR1 is SNHLY and CDR2 FYNNEI. This CDR3 is CASRAVSVGEQFF. CDR3 nucleotide sequence: TGTGCCAGCAGGGCGGTCTCGGTGGGTGAGCAGTTCTTC.

The V call is TRBV4-1, the J call TRBJ1-3; D is possibly TRBD1 (5 bases). V shed 3 bases and J shed 4 bases, with 13 bases lying between them. The CDR3 loop spans 15 amino acids. Per germline, CDR1 MGHRA and CDR2 YSYEKL. This CDR3 is CASSQGTGFGNTIYF. DNA for the CDR3: TGCGCCAGCAGCCAGGGAACAGGATTCGGAAACACCATATATTTT.

This rearrangement joins TRBV7-8 to TRBJ2-1; D possibly corresponds to TRBD2 (6 bases). The germline CDR1 and CDR2 sequences are SGHVS and FQNEAQ. Trimming removed 2 bases at V and 2 bases at J, with 7 bases between. The CDR3 contains 14 residues. CDR3 residues: CASSLRETYNEQFF. The CDR3 region has the DNA TGTGCCAGCAGCTTACGGGAGACCTACAATGAGCAGTTCTTC. Full variable domain (missing parts from reference TRBV7-8 and TRBJ2-1): GAGVSQSPRYKVAKRGQDVALRCDPISGHVSLFWYQQALGQGPEFLTYFQNEAQLDKSGLPSDRFFAERPEGSVSTLKIQRTQQEDSAVYLCASSLRETYNEQFFGPGTRLTVL.

V usage is TRBV19 and J usage is TRBJ2-7, with a tentative D call TRBD1 (6 bases). Per the germline V gene, CDR1 is LNHDA and CDR2 is SQIVND (reference sequence). This CDR3 is built from 14 residues. V gave up 4 bases and J gave up 3 bases, with 13 bases separating them. The CDR3 spells CASSKGGQNYEQYF. The CDR3 region has the DNA TGTGCCAGTAGTAAAGGTGGACAGAACTACGAGCAGTACTTC.

The rearrangement joins TRBV30 to TRBJ1-5, with D perhaps matching TRBD1 (5 bases). CDR3 length equals 17 residues. With 1 base removed from V and 3 bases from J, the gap between germline ends came to 19 bases. Germline V gene data show CDR1 as GTSNPN and CDR2 as SVGIG (reference sequence). CDR3 DNA: TGTGCCTGGAGTGAGGGGTCTCAACGAACCAACAATCAGCCCCAGCATTTT. Translated: CAWSEGSQRTNNQPQHF.

V and J are TRBV2 and TRBJ2-6; TRBD1 matches 9 bases. The CDR3 is 17 amino acids. V shed 6 bases and J 0 bases; nucleotides not matched to a gene: 6. Germline-derived CDR1 and CDR2 are SNHLY and FYNNEI. CDR3 DNA sequence: TGTGCCAGCAGCGGACAGGGGAGAGTCTCTGGGGCCAACGTCCTGACTTTC. It encodes CASSGQGRVSGANVLTF.

V and J are TRBV4-1 and TRBJ1-2; D perhaps matches TRBD1 (6 bases). This CDR3 is 14 amino acids long. V was pared by 4 bases and J by 2 bases, with 11 bases between. The germline V gene has CDR1 MGHRA and CDR2 YSYEKL. The CDR3 region has the DNA TGCGCCAGCAGCCTTACAGGGCAAAACTATGGCTACACCTTC. Translated, it gives CASSLTGQNYGYTF.

The chain recombines TRBV11-2 with TRBJ1-1; maybe TRBD1 (6 bases). The ends were cut back, 4 bases at V and 6 bases at J, with 12 bases in the middle. The CDR3 has 13 amino acids. Per the germline V gene, CDR1 is SGHAT and CDR2 is FQNNGV. The CDR3 reads CASSSLGTPEAFF. Written as DNA, the CDR3 is TGTGCCAGCAGCTCACTAGGGACACCTGAAGCTTTCTTT.

The genes are TRBV6-6 and TRBJ1-1, with 9 bases fitting TRBD1. Germline assignment: CDR1 MNHNY and CDR2 SVGAGI (reference sequence). There are 18 residues in the CDR3. V shed 7 bases and J 0 bases; nucleotides not matched to a gene: 15. CDR3 region: CASIRLPGTGFMNTEAFF. The CDR3 DNA sequence: TGTGCCAGCATTCGATTACCCGGGACAGGGTTTATGAACACTGAAGCTTTCTTT.

The chain carries TRBV6-5 and TRBJ1-4; maybe TRBD1 (6 bases). Germline V gene data show CDR1 as MNHEY and CDR2 as SVGAGI. CDR3 length: 14 amino acids. Trimming took 9 bases from V and 10 from J, leaving 21 bases between them. CDR3 protein: CASSPGQLGGKLFF. As DNA, the CDR3 is TGTGCCAGTAGCCCCGGACAGCTCGGTGGAAAACTGTTTTTT.

This chain links TRBV25-1 with TRBJ1-1; D is unclear. This CDR3 region has 13 residues. The germline V gene encodes CDR1 MGHDK and CDR2 SYGVNS. V was clipped by 0 bases and J by 5 bases, with 7 bases between them. CDR3 residues: CASSEYSVTEAFF. The CDR3 DNA is TGTGCCAGCAGTGAATACAGTGTTACTGAAGCTTTCTTT.

This chain connects TRBV24-1 to TRBJ2-2, with 8 bases that match TRBD1. The V segment lost 3 bases and the J segment 7 bases; nucleotides outside the gene matches: 9. The CDR3 spans 16 residues. Germline V gene sequence: CDR1 KGHDR, CDR2 SFDVKD. CDR3 region: CATSDTSTGEVGELFF. CDR3 DNA sequence: TGTGCCACCAGTGATACCTCGACAGGGGAGGTCGGGGAGCTGTTTTTT.